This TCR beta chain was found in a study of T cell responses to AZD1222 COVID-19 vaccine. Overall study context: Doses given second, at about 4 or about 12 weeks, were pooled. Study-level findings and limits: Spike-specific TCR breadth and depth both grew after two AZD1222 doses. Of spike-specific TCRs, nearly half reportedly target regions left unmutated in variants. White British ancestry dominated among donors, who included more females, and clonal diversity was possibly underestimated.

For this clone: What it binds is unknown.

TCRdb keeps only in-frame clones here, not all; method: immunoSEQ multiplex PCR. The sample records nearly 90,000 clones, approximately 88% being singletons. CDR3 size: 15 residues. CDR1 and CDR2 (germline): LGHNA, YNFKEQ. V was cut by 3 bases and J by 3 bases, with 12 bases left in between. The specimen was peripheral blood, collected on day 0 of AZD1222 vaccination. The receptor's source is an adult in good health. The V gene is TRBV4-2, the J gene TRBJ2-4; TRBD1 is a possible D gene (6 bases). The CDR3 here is CASSQFADSKNIQYF. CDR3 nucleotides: TGTGCCAGCAGCCAGTTCGCGGACAGCAAAAACATTCAGTACTTC.